The 23 T cell receptor beta chains reported below all come from one sample, sequenced in a study of cytomegalovirus exposure and HLA in healthy donors. A multiplex PCR was run with 60 Vbeta primers and 13 Jbeta primers. TCRdb's copy holds only in-frame clones and misses some; the assay was immunoSEQ multiplex PCR. The table includes about 230,000 clones, just under 80% detected once. The sample comprised PBMCs. Receptor source: a boy aged 5-17 years in good health and CMV-seronegative.

The CDR3 loop is CASSHYGFSGNTIYF. DNA for the CDR3: TGTGCCAGCAGCCATTACGGGTTTTCAGGAAACACCATATATTTT. The V call is TRBV6-5, the J call TRBJ1-3, with D unresolved. The germline gives CDR1 MNHEY, CDR2 SVGAGI. Deletions cut 6 bases from V and 4 bases from J, with 16 bases between. The CDR3 totals 15 residues.

The V call is TRBV4-2, the J call TRBJ2-3; possible D gene TRBD2, 6 bases. V was cut by 1 base and J by 1 base, with 18 bases left in between. The CDR3 runs to 18 residues. Per the germline V gene, CDR1 is LGHNA and CDR2 is YNFKEQ. The CDR3 protein is CASSQAVLPGDGTDTQYF. CDR3 in DNA: TGTGCCAGCAGCCAAGCAGTTCTACCGGGAGACGGCACAGATACGCAGTATTTT.

This rearrangement joins TRBV9 to TRBJ2-3; TRBD1 matches at 7 bases. Germline V gives CDR1 SGDLS, CDR2 YYNGEE. The ends lost 4 bases at V and 1 base at J; junction bases unmatched: 15. The CDR3 has 18 residues. CDR3 loop: CASSPARLTGFGTDTQYF. For the CDR3, the DNA is TGTGCCAGCAGCCCCGCCAGATTGACAGGGTTCGGCACAGATACGCAGTATTTT.

V usage is TRBV14 and J usage is TRBJ2-7; tentative D call: TRBD1 (6 bases). In germline, CDR1 is SGHDN, CDR2 FVKESK. The CDR3 runs to 15 residues. With 1 base removed from V and 2 bases from J, the gap between germline ends came to 12 bases. Here the CDR3 reads CASSQGNQGTYEQYF. The CDR3 coding sequence is TGTGCCAGCAGCCAAGGCAACCAGGGGACCTACGAGCAGTACTTC.

J is TRBJ2-5 and V is TRBV30; TRBD1 aligns across 7 bases. Germline CDR1 GTSNPN, CDR2 SVGIG (reference sequence). This CDR3 has 14 residues. Germline trimming cut 8 bases from V and 4 bases from J; bases unmatched to any gene: 13. The CDR3 sequence is CARSGRDSRETQYF. CDR3 DNA: TGTGCCCGATCCGGACGGGACAGTAGAGAGACCCAGTACTTC.

The chain combines TRBV19 with TRBJ2-3, with D perhaps matching TRBD2 (5 bases). V lost 5 bases to trimming and J lost 6 bases, with 12 bases between them. Germline V gene lookup returns CDR1 LNHDA and CDR2 SQIVND (reference sequence). CDR3 length equals 13 residues. The DNA for the CDR3 is TGTGCCAGTAGTGGAGGTCCCCATGATACGCAGTATTTT. The encoded protein is CASSGGPHDTQYF.

The chain combines TRBV30 with TRBJ1-1, with D tentatively TRBD1 (5 bases). V gave up 8 bases and J gave up 1 base, with 14 bases separating them. Per the germline V gene, CDR1 is GTSNPN and CDR2 is SVGIG (reference sequence). The length of the CDR3 is 13 residues. The CDR3 here is CAARYRRNTEAFF. Here the CDR3 DNA reads TGTGCCGCACGGTACAGGAGGAACACTGAAGCTTTCTTT.

The chain joins TRBV30 to TRBJ2-1; 10 nucleotides match TRBD2. This CDR3 region has 17 residues. The V segment lost 0 bases and the J segment 9 bases; nucleotides outside the gene matches: 14. Germline V gene data show CDR1 as GTSNPN and CDR2 as SVGIG (reference sequence). CDR3 sequence: CAWSVLAGDPALGEQFF. DNA of the CDR3: TGTGCCTGGAGTGTCCTAGCGGGAGACCCAGCACTCGGTGAGCAGTTCTTC.

The chain couples TRBV6-5 to TRBJ1-2; 7 positions match TRBD1. After removal of 4 bases from V and 5 bases from J, the junction contained 4 bases not matched to a gene. This CDR3 region has 13 residues. The germline gives CDR1 MNHEY, CDR2 SVGAGI. The CDR3 sequence: CASSSTGSYGYTF. DNA of the CDR3: TGTGCCAGCAGTTCGACAGGGTCTTATGGCTACACCTTC.

The chain couples TRBV4-1 to TRBJ1-5; D ambiguous. The germline V gene encodes CDR1 MGHRA and CDR2 YSYEKL. Trimming took off 1 base at V and 11 bases at J, with 12 bases between the two ends. This CDR3 region has 13 residues. The CDR3 DNA reads TGCGCCAGCAGCCAAGCCCGGACTGAAGCCCAGCATTTT. It encodes CASSQARTEAQHF.

This rearrangement joins TRBV5-1 to TRBJ1-4; 11 positions match TRBD1. The V gene end was trimmed by 4 bases and the J gene end by 5 bases; junction bases not matched to a gene: 4. CDR1 SGHRS and CDR2 YFSETQ come from the germline V gene. The CDR3 runs to 15 residues. DNA for the CDR3: TGCGCCAGCAGCCGGGACAGGGGGGTCAATGAAAAACTGTTTTTT. It specifies CASSRDRGVNEKLFF.

The chain recombines TRBV19 with TRBJ2-1; a weak D match, TRBD1 (5 bases). The CDR3 loop spans 16 amino acids. The ends were cut back, 5 bases at V and 8 bases at J, with 22 bases in the middle. Germline CDR1 reads LNHDA; CDR2 reads SQIVND (reference sequence). The CDR3 nucleotides read TGTGCCAGTAGTCGTCGGGCCCCTAGAAGGGGCGATGAGCAGTTCTTC. This sequence encodes CASSRRAPRRGDEQFF.

In DNA form, the CDR3 reads TGTGCCAGCAGCGATACCGGAGGAGCAAGGGAACTGTTTTTT. Translated, it gives CASSDTGGARELFF. The chain has TRBV7-2 and TRBJ1-4; no reliable D call. From germline, CDR1 is SGHTA and CDR2 FQGNSA. The CDR3 runs 14 residues. The V end lost 5 bases, the J end lost 12 bases, and 19 bases lay between the germline ends.

The chain joins TRBV10-1 to TRBJ1-2, with 9 bases matching TRBD1. Germline CDR1 and CDR2: WNHNN and SYGVQD (reference sequence). With 6 bases clipped from V and 1 base from J, the junction kept 6 bases outside the gene matches. The CDR3 contains 15 residues. The CDR3 reads CASRSDRGVNYGYTF. Written as DNA, the CDR3 is TGCGCCAGCAGATCGGACAGGGGAGTTAACTATGGCTACACCTTC.

The V call is TRBV2, the J call TRBJ1-1; no clear D. The CDR3 contains 15 residues. From germline, CDR1 is SNHLY and CDR2 FYNNEI. Trimming stripped 7 bases from V and 0 bases from J, with 15 bases between. CDR3 coding DNA: TGTGCCAGCAAGACGGAGGAGGTATTGAACACTGAAGCTTTCTTT. Its translation is CASKTEEVLNTEAFF.

The rearrangement joins TRBV6-4 to TRBJ1-1; D is unclear. Trimming shortened V by 4 bases and J by 1 base, and 16 bases separated the two germline ends. The CDR3 runs 16 residues. The germline V gene encodes CDR1 MRHNA and CDR2 SNTAGT. This chain's CDR3 is CASSASFKPPNTEAFF. CDR3 sequence (DNA): TGTGCCAGCAGTGCATCTTTTAAGCCGCCGAACACTGAAGCTTTCTTT.

CDR3 sequence: CASSANRGHTEAFF. The CDR3 coding sequence is TGTGCCAGCAGCGCCAACAGGGGACACACTGAAGCTTTCTTT. The V and J genes are TRBV7-6 and TRBJ1-1; TRBD1 aligns across 7 bases. This CDR3 has 14 amino acids. CDR1 and CDR2 (germline): SGHVS, FNYEAQ. The trim removed 5 bases at V and 3 bases at J, leaving 6 bases unmatched.

This chain links TRBV10-3 with TRBJ2-3; 7 bases map to TRBD1. The CDR3 consists of 18 residues. In germline, CDR1 is ENHRY, CDR2 SYGVKD. Trimming cost V 5 bases and J 3 bases; bases outside gene matches: 17. The CDR3: CAISSSGALQGWTDTQYF. The CDR3 region has the DNA TGTGCCATCAGTTCCTCCGGGGCTCTACAGGGGTGGACAGATACGCAGTATTTT.

The chain carries TRBV5-1 and TRBJ2-1; 13 nucleotides line up with TRBD2. V lost 0 bases and J lost 3; bases outside the gene matches: 3. Per the germline V gene, CDR1 is SGHRS and CDR2 is YFSETQ. The CDR3 loop spans 17 amino acids. CDR3 amino acids: CASSLGLAGGVYNEQFF. The CDR3 DNA follows: TGCGCCAGCAGCTTGGGACTAGCGGGGGGTGTCTACAATGAGCAGTTCTTC.

The V and J genes are TRBV6-6 and TRBJ1-5, with TRBD1 identical over 8 bases. Germline CDR1 is MNHNY and CDR2 is SVGAGI (reference sequence). This CDR3 is built from 15 residues. V shed 6 bases and J 5 bases; nucleotides not matched to a gene: 9. The CDR3 loop reads CASSRTIQGDQPQHF. For the CDR3, the DNA is TGTGCCAGCAGCCGCACTATACAGGGGGATCAGCCCCAGCATTTT.

This clone was seen only once. The chain is built from TRBV30 and TRBJ2-7, with 8 bases fitting TRBD1. The length of the CDR3 is 15 residues. CDR1 and CDR2 (germline): GTSNPN, SVGIG (reference sequence). V shed 4 bases and J 7 bases; nucleotides not matched to a gene: 15. The CDR3 DNA reads TGTGCCTGGACTCTTGGGACAGGTACCGCTTCGGAGCAGTACTTC. Translated: CAWTLGTGTASEQYF.

The V and J genes are TRBV7-8 and TRBJ2-1, with unresolved D. The germline gives CDR1 SGHVS, CDR2 FQNEAQ. Trimming left V 5 bases short and J 1 base short, with 12 bases between. This CDR3 contains 15 residues. The CDR3 sequence is CASSRLRLSYNEQFF. The CDR3 DNA sequence: TGTGCCAGCAGCCGGTTGCGGCTGTCCTACAATGAGCAGTTCTTC.

The genes are TRBV5-1 and TRBJ1-2; D gene ambiguous. Germline V gene data show CDR1 as SGHRS and CDR2 as YFSETQ. This CDR3 has 14 amino acids. Trimming took off 0 bases at V and 8 bases at J, with 14 bases between the two ends. CDR3 residues: CASSLDTGSGGYTF. The CDR3 nucleotides are TGCGCCAGCAGCTTGGATACGGGGTCGGGCGGCTACACCTTC.